Described below is a single T cell receptor beta chain sequence and its context. The target antigen is unknown. These data belong to a study of graft-versus-host responses after intestinal transplantation. Study overall: Multivisceral, liver-intestinal, or isolated intestinal grafts were transplanted into recipients. Notes on the study in general: There were GvH clones found in recipient marrow, and some of them appeared first in ileum or blood.

V gave up 2 bases and J gave up 3 bases, with 10 bases separating them. Per the germline V gene, CDR1 is MDHEN and CDR2 is SYDVKM. This CDR3 spans 15 amino acids. TCRdb's table, derived via immunoSEQ multiplex PCR, lists solely in-frame clones and lacks some. The top ten clones hold roughly 0.31% of a sample with approximately 80,000 clones, around 90% of them seen once. Sequences were derived from unstimulated CD4+ T cells sorted from spleen or lymph node cells, sampled before intestinal transplant. V gene TRBV28 combines with J gene TRBJ1-4, with D perhaps TRBD1 (5 bases). The clonotype was recovered from a human donor who received an intestinal transplant. CDR3 nucleotide sequence: TGTGCCAGCAGTTTACAGGGCAAGGCTAATGAAAAACTGTTTTTT. It specifies CASSLQGKANEKLFF.